A single sample is the source of the 21 T cell receptor beta chains below, sequenced in a study of identical twins. TCRdb re-analysed the 5' RACE reads in MiXCR, keeping a single row per CDR3 protein. This sample carries some 1,600,000 distinct CDR3 sequences, around a third of them seen once, and the ten largest clones take about 0.25%. The specimen was cord blood. The origin of the receptors is a newborn girl in good health.

This clonotype was found a few times. The rearrangement joins TRBV19 to TRBJ1-6; tentatively, D is TRBD1 (6 bases). The CDR3 is 17 amino acids. Germline V lookup: CDR1 LNHDA, CDR2 SQIVND (reference sequence). Trimming left V 4 bases short and J 2 bases short, with 15 bases between. The CDR3 DNA reads as TGTGCCAGTAGTACGAACACAGGGATGGCCTATAATTCACCCCTCCACTTT. This encodes CASSTNTGMAYNSPLHF.

This clonotype appeared a few times. This chain links TRBV5-1 with TRBJ1-6; TRBD1 might be the D (5 bases). The CDR3 length is 14 residues. Per germline, CDR1 SGHRS and CDR2 YFSETQ. Trimming cost V 2 bases and J 7 bases, with 10 bases left between them. CDR3 sequence reads: CASSFSGANSPLHF. The CDR3 DNA reads as TGCGCCAGCAGCTTCTCCGGGGCGAATTCACCCCTCCACTTT.

The genes are TRBV5-1 and TRBJ2-4; 7 positions agree with TRBD1. This CDR3 region has 20 residues. Germline V gene lookup returns CDR1 SGHRS and CDR2 YFSETQ. The ends lost 0 bases at V and 0 bases at J; junction bases unmatched: 15. The CDR3 coding sequence is TGCGCCAGCAGCTTGGGTCCCTCCTTGGACAGGTGGCTAGCCAAAAACATTCAGTACTTC. Translated: CASSLGPSLDRWLAKNIQYF.

This clonotype was observed a handful of times. The V and J genes are TRBV27 and TRBJ2-1, with TRBD1 matching 7 bases. The J segment lost 5 bases and the V segment lost 1 base, leaving 8 bases of the junction unmatched. CDR3 length: 16 residues. CDR1 and CDR2 (germline): MNHEY, SMNVEV (reference sequence). CDR3 nucleotide sequence: TGTGCCAGCAGTTTATGGGGGCGACAGGGCCACAATGAGCAGTTCTTC. This codes for CASSLWGRQGHNEQFF.

V and J are TRBV20-1 and TRBJ1-5; TRBD1 might be the D (5 bases). The V end was cut by 2 bases, the J end by 6 bases, with 17 bases between. The CDR3 contains 15 residues. CDR1 DFQATT and CDR2 SNEGSKA come from the germline V gene (reference sequence). The CDR3 protein is CSARRTGTVSQPQHF. The CDR3 DNA reads as TGCAGTGCTAGAAGAACCGGGACTGTGAGTCAGCCCCAGCATTTT.

The chain employs TRBV10-3 and TRBJ2-2, with D hard to call. The CDR3 contains 14 residues. Trimming took off 6 bases at V and 3 bases at J, with 11 bases between the two ends. The germline gives CDR1 ENHRY, CDR2 SYGVKD. The CDR3 reads CAIRAQSDTGELFF. The CDR3 DNA follows: TGTGCCATCAGGGCACAAAGCGACACCGGGGAGCTGTTTTTT.

The chain links TRBV20-1 to TRBJ2-1, with 11 nucleotides matching TRBD2. CDR3 length equals 13 residues. The ends lost 6 bases at V and 10 bases at J; junction bases unmatched: 8. The germline V gene encodes CDR1 DFQATT and CDR2 SNEGSKA (reference sequence). The CDR3 DNA follows: TGCAGTGCCGAGACTAGCGGGACCTACGAGCAGTTCTTC. It codes for CSAETSGTYEQFF.

The CDR3 nucleotides are TGTGCCAGCAGCGTTACCTGGACAAACGCTTTCTTT. Protein sequence: CASSVTWTNAFF. The chain couples TRBV7-9 to TRBJ1-1, with D tentatively TRBD1 (5 bases). This CDR3 contains 12 residues. Germline V CDR1 and CDR2: SEHNR, FQNEAQ (reference sequence). V was trimmed by 5 bases and J by 11 bases, leaving 15 bases between them.

This chain connects TRBV4-2 to TRBJ2-3; possible D gene TRBD2, 5 bases. The CDR3 extends over 16 amino acids. The ends were cut back, 1 base at V and 2 bases at J, with 13 bases in the middle. Germline CDR1 reads LGHNA; CDR2 reads YNFKEQ. The CDR3 nucleotides read TGTGCCAGCAGCCAAGGGCGGCTAGCAAACACAGATACGCAGTATTTT. The encoded protein is CASSQGRLANTDTQYF.

In this sample, this clonotype turned up a few times. The genes are TRBV5-1 and TRBJ2-3; D ambiguous. Looked up from germline, CDR1 is SGHRS and CDR2 is YFSETQ. The CDR3 is made up of 15 amino acids. The germline V and J ends were trimmed by 5 bases and 1 base, with 14 bases remaining between them. The CDR3 DNA sequence: TGCGCCAGCAGAGCTGTGGTAATCGGCACAGATACGCAGTATTTT. The encoded protein is CASRAVVIGTDTQYF.

V is TRBV20-1 and J is TRBJ2-7; D might be TRBD1 or TRBD2, each matching 6 bases. The CDR3 sequence is 15 residues long. V gave up 4 bases and J gave up 2 bases, with 18 bases separating them. Germline V gene sequence: CDR1 DFQATT, CDR2 SNEGSKA (reference sequence). The DNA for the CDR3 is TGCAGTGCTATAGGGTCTAGGGGGGACCCCTACGAGCAGTACTTC. As protein: CSAIGSRGDPYEQYF.

This clonotype was counted a few times. The chain uses TRBV27 and TRBJ1-5; D is undetermined. Germline CDR1 is MNHEY and CDR2 is SMNVEV (reference sequence). The CDR3 runs to 14 residues. V was pared by 4 bases and J by 2 bases, with 9 bases between. CDR3 amino acids: CASSSRVGNQPQHF. DNA for the CDR3: TGTGCCAGCAGTTCTAGGGTTGGCAATCAGCCCCAGCATTTT.

This clonotype was found a few times. V gene TRBV7-8 combines with J gene TRBJ2-5; D may be TRBD2 (5 bases). The V and J ends lost 5 bases and 2 bases respectively, with 12 bases between them. The CDR3 runs 14 residues. Germline-derived CDR1 and CDR2 are SGHVS and FQNEAQ. The CDR3 loop reads CASSKFQRQETQYF. CDR3 bases: TGTGCCAGCAGCAAGTTCCAGCGGCAAGAGACCCAGTACTTC.

The table lists this clonotype with many counts. V is TRBV29-1 and J is TRBJ1-2, with 9 bases fitting TRBD1. V trimming: 2 bases; J trimming: 1 base; junction bases outside the gene matches: 2. CDR1 and CDR2 (germline): SQVTM, ANQGSEA. The CDR3 sequence is 14 residues long. DNA of the CDR3: TGCAGCGTTGAATGGACAGGGGTTAACTATGGCTACACCTTC. It specifies CSVEWTGVNYGYTF.

The chain has TRBV20-1 and TRBJ2-1; 9 positions agree with TRBD2. Germline V gene lookup returns CDR1 DFQATT and CDR2 SNEGSKA (reference sequence). Germline trimming cut 4 bases from V and 8 bases from J; bases unmatched to any gene: 15. This CDR3 comprises 16 residues. The CDR3 DNA is TGCAGTGCTAACCCATTCTTGGCGGGAGGGCACTATGAGCAGTTCTTC. The encoded protein is CSANPFLAGGHYEQFF.

The V gene is TRBV6-1, the J gene TRBJ2-7; 10 bases match TRBD1. Germline V gene data show CDR1 as MNHNS and CDR2 as SASEGT. V gave up 7 bases and J gave up 2 bases; unmatched junction bases: 8. The CDR3 is made up of 15 amino acids. The chain's CDR3 is CASTPGTGVTYEQYF. The CDR3 nucleotides read TGTGCCAGCACCCCCGGGACAGGGGTAACCTACGAGCAGTACTTC.

This clonotype has only a few counts. The chain links TRBV27 to TRBJ1-5, with 7 bases identical to TRBD1. Germline V gene data show CDR1 as MNHEY and CDR2 as SMNVEV (reference sequence). There are 14 residues in the CDR3. J was trimmed by 5 bases and V by 6 bases; bases with no gene match: 7. In DNA form, the CDR3 reads TGTGCCAGCAGCAAGGGACAGTTCTATCAGCCCCAGCATTTT. Translating it yields CASSKGQFYQPQHF.

This clonotype was seen a few times. The V and J genes are TRBV20-1 and TRBJ2-3; 8 nucleotides match TRBD1. This CDR3 spans 11 amino acids. CDR1 DFQATT and CDR2 SNEGSKA come from the germline V gene (reference sequence). The V segment lost 7 bases and the J segment 4 bases; nucleotides outside the gene matches: 1. CDR3 bases: TGCAGTGGACAGGGGTCAGATACGCAGTATTTT. Translated: CSGQGSDTQYF.

In this sample, this clonotype turned up many times. The chain is built from TRBV4-2 and TRBJ2-5; no clear D. Germline assignment: CDR1 LGHNA and CDR2 YNFKEQ. V lost 3 bases, J lost 1 base, and 6 bases lay in between. The CDR3 runs to 13 residues. The CDR3 sequence is CASSQTAQETQYF. Written as DNA, the CDR3 is TGTGCCAGCAGCCAGACTGCCCAAGAGACCCAGTACTTC.

J is TRBJ1-2 and V is TRBV7-8; D is unresolved. The V end lost 1 base, the J end lost 8 bases, and 11 bases lay between the germline ends. The CDR3 is 13 amino acids. CDR1 SGHVS and CDR2 FQNEAQ come from the germline V gene. CDR3: CASSLGVTGGYTF. The CDR3 DNA reads as TGTGCCAGCAGCTTAGGGGTTACCGGGGGCTACACCTTC.

This sequence joins TRBV21-1 and TRBJ2-1; no DNA check was done on the table's D call, TRBD1. TRBV21-1 counts as a pseudogene. The CDR3 length is 15 residues. The CDR3 loop is CASSIKAPAGNEQFF. As DNA, the CDR3 is TGTGCCAGCAGCATAAAAGCCCCCGCTGGCAATGAGCAGTTCTTC.